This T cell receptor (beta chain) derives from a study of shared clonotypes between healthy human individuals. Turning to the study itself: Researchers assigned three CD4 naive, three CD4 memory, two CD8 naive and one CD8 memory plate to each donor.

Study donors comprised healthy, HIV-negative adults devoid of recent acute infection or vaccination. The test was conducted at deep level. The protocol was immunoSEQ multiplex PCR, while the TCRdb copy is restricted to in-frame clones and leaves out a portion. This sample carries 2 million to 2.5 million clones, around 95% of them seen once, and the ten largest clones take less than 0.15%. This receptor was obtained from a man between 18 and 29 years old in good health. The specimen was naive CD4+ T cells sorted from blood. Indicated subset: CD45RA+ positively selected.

The CDR3 sequence is CASSGAWARTETQYF. CDR3 in DNA: TGTGCCAGCAGTGGGGCTTGGGCCCGGACGGAGACCCAGTACTTC. The chain uses TRBV6-5 and TRBJ2-5; possible D gene TRBD1, 5 bases. Germline assignment: CDR1 MNHEY and CDR2 SVGAGI. The germline V and J ends were trimmed by 5 bases and 5 bases, with 18 bases remaining between them. This CDR3 has 15 amino acids.